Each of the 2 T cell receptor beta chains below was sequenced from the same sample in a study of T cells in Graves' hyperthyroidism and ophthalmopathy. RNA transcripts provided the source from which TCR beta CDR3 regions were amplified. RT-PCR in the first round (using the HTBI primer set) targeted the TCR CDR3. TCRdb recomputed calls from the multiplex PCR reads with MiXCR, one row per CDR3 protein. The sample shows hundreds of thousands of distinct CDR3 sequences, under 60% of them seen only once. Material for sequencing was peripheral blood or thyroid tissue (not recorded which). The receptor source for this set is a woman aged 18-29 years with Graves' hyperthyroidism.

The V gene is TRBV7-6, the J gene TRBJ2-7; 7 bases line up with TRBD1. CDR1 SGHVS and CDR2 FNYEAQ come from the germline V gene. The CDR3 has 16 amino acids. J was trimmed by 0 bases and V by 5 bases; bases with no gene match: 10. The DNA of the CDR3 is TGTGCCAGCAGCCCTCGAGGGGGCGCCATCTCCTACGAGCAGTACTTC. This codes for CASSPRGGAISYEQYF.

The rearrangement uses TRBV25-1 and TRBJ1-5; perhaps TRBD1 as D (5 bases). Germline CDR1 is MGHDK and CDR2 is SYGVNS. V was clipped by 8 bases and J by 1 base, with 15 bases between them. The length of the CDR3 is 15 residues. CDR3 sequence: CASVGAGLSNQPQHF. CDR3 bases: TGTGCCAGCGTTGGTGCAGGGTTAAGCAATCAGCCCCAGCATTTT.